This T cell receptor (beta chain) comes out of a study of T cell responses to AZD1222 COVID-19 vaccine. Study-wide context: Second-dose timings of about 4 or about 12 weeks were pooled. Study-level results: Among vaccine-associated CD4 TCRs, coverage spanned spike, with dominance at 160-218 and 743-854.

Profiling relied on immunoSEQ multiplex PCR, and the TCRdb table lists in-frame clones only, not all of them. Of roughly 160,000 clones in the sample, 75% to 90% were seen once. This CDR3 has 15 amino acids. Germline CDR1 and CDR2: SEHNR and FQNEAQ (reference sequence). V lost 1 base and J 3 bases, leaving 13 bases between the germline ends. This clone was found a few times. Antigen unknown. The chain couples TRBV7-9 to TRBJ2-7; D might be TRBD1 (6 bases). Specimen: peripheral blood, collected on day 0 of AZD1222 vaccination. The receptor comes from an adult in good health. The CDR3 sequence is CASSLGAGAFYEQYF. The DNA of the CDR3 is TGTGCCAGCAGCTTAGGGGCAGGGGCCTTCTACGAGCAGTACTTC. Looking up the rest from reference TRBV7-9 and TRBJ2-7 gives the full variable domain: DTGVSQNPRHKITKRGQNVTFRCDPISEHNRLYWYRQTLGQGPEFLTYFQNEAQLEKSRLLSDRFSAERPKGSFSTLEIQRTEQGDSAMYLCASSLGAGAFYEQYFGPGTRLTVT.